This passage covers 2 T cell receptor beta chains from one sample sequenced in a study of blood T cell repertoires in COVID-19. Data came from immunoSEQ multiplex PCR; TCRdb stores just in-frame clones and leaves some out. The profile shows roughly 140,000 clones, about 88% of them singletons. The sample consisted of PBMCs or T cells enriched from blood (not recorded which). The receptors here all came from a man in his fifties or sixties who had recovered from COVID-19.

The genes are TRBV29-1 and TRBJ1-3, with D perhaps matching TRBD1 (6 bases). The CDR3 loop spans 14 amino acids. Trimming removed 4 bases from V and 0 bases from J, with 10 bases in between. The germline V gene encodes CDR1 SQVTM and CDR2 ANQGSEA. As DNA, the CDR3 is TGCAGCGTTGTGCAGGGGTACTCTGGAAACACCATATATTTT. This codes for CSVVQGYSGNTIYF.

Only one count was recorded for this clone. The chain combines TRBV7-2 with TRBJ2-7; D unresolved. Trimming stripped 5 bases from V and 4 bases from J, with 12 bases between. This CDR3 spans 13 amino acids. Germline lookup yields CDR1 SGHTA and CDR2 FQGNSA. The CDR3 region has the DNA TGTGCCAGCAGCCCCCGCGGAGCATACGAGCAGTACTTC. This codes for CASSPRGAYEQYF.